The 12 T cell receptor beta chains presented below share a single source sample, sequenced in a study of breast tumors, draining lymph nodes, adjacent tissues. Each CDR3 protein gets one entry after TCRdb re-called the multiplex PCR reads with MiXCR. The sample consists of 150,000 to 200,000 distinct CDR3 sequences, 30% to 40% of them appearing once. Breast cancer patients provided tissue from their axillary draining lymph nodes. The sequenced sample was axillary lymph node tissue. The source is a female donor with breast cancer. Some clones in this sample may be carry-over from other donors' samples.

There are many counts of this clonotype. The rearrangement joins TRBV6-2 or TRBV6-3 to TRBJ1-4; D not resolved. Germline V gene data show CDR1 as MNHEY and CDR2 as SVGEGT. Trimming shortened V by 0 bases and J by 10 bases, and 9 bases separated the two germline ends. This CDR3 comprises 13 residues. This CDR3 is CASSYSDWGKLFF. The CDR3 region has the DNA TGTGCCAGCAGTTACTCGGACTGGGGAAAACTGTTTTTT.

This clonotype was picked up many times. It may be a read error: a sequence one base away is much more abundant. The chain joins TRBV5-1 to TRBJ2-3; 10 bases map to TRBD2. This CDR3 spans 16 amino acids. Unmatched junction bases numbered 6, after V lost 1 base and J lost 4 bases. CDR1 and CDR2 (germline): SGHRS, YFSETQ. CDR3 protein: CASSLLPSGSSDTQYF. DNA of the CDR3: TGCGCCAGCAGCTTGTTGCCTAGCGGGAGCTCAGATACGCAGTATTTT.

A word on this clonotype: This likely comes from a read error, as the CDR3 has no conserved phenylalanine or tryptophan at its end. The chain uses TRBV7-3 and TRBJ2-1, with no clear D. From germline, CDR1 is SGHTA and CDR2 FQGTGA. The germline V and J ends were trimmed by 8 bases and 8 bases, with 19 bases remaining between them. CDR3 size: 14 residues. The CDR3 here is CASGPTRIADEQFS. The CDR3 DNA sequence: TGTGCCAGCGGCCCCACCCGGATTGCAGATGAGCAGTTCTCC.

As for this clonotype: This may be a read error, as it is one base from a much larger clone. The chain recombines TRBV6-5 with TRBJ2-7, with D hard to call. Germline V gene lookup returns CDR1 MNHEY and CDR2 SVGAGI. This CDR3 comprises 16 residues. V was clipped by 5 bases and J by 5 bases, with 22 bases between them. The DNA for the CDR3 is TGTGCCAGCAGTCTTTCCCCCGGGTCTGTTCCCCACGAGCAGTACTTC. Encoded protein: CASSLSPGSVPHEQYF.

This clonotype was detected ten times or more. This chain uses TRBV20-1 with TRBJ1-2; D is unresolved. The V end lost 6 bases, the J end lost 0 bases, and 14 bases lay between the germline ends. Per germline, CDR1 DFQATT and CDR2 SNEGSKA (reference sequence). The CDR3 is 14 amino acids. CDR3: CSAPKPLSNYGYTF. The CDR3 DNA sequence: TGCAGTGCACCGAAGCCCCTCTCTAACTATGGCTACACCTTC.

This clonotype has at least ten counts. This chain connects TRBV18 to TRBJ2-7, with D possibly TRBD2 on 6 matching bases. This CDR3 contains 14 residues. V was shortened by 0 bases and J by 5 bases, with 11 bases between the two germline ends. CDR1 is KGHSH, CDR2 LQKENI, per germline. CDR3 DNA: TGTGCCAGCTCACCACCGCAGGGAGGCAACGAGCAGTACTTC. Translated, it gives CASSPPQGGNEQYF.

This clonotype was counted between two and nine times. The V call is TRBV6-1, the J call TRBJ2-1; no clear D gene. Germline CDR1 reads MNHNS; CDR2 reads SASEGT. The V end was cut by 6 bases, the J end by 4 bases, with 10 bases between. The CDR3 length is 13 residues. Here the CDR3 reads CASSETHYNEQFF. The CDR3 DNA is TGTGCCAGCAGCGAAACCCATTACAATGAGCAGTTCTTC.

The chain recombines TRBV7-9 with TRBJ2-4; tentative D call: TRBD1 (6 bases). Germline values: CDR1 SEHNR, CDR2 FQNEAQ (reference sequence). There are 17 residues in the CDR3. V gave up 1 base and J gave up 1 base, with 14 bases separating them. The CDR3 DNA reads TGTGCCAGCAGCTTAGGGTACAGGGAAGGGGCCAAAAACATTCAGTACTTC. Amino acids: CASSLGYREGAKNIQYF.

The chain uses TRBV12-2 and TRBJ2-7. TRBV12-2 is labeled a pseudogene. This CDR3 has 11 residues. The CDR3 nucleotides are TGTGCAAGTCGCTTTTCCTACGAGCAGTACTTC. Translated: CASRFSYEQYF.

This clonotype was recorded only once. Mismatch with germline at one junction end may stem from a read error. V and J are TRBV18 and TRBJ1-3; D remains ambiguous. CDR3 length equals 14 residues. Germline lookup yields CDR1 KGHSH and CDR2 LQKENI. The CDR3 region is CASSLVSSGNTTCF. Here the CDR3 DNA reads TGTGCCAGCTCACTAGTAAGCTCCGGAAACACCACATGTTTT.

This clonotype was counted many times. The chain links TRBV11-3 to TRBJ2-5; D is tentatively TRBD1 or TRBD2 (6 bases each). The CDR3 contains 14 residues. Trimming removed 3 bases at V and 5 bases at J, with 13 bases between. Germline V CDR1 and CDR2: SGHNT, YENEEA. The CDR3 protein is CASSFGGGRETQYF. DNA of the CDR3: TGTGCCAGCAGCTTCGGAGGGGGGCGGGAGACCCAGTACTTC.

The genes are TRBV4-3 and TRBJ2-1; weak D call: TRBD2 (6 bases). Germline V gene sequence: CDR1 LGHNA, CDR2 YSLEER. The CDR3 has 15 amino acids. The V end was cut by 4 bases, the J end by 7 bases, with 17 bases between. CDR3 in amino acids: CASSPRESLRNEQFF. The DNA for the CDR3 is TGCGCCAGCAGCCCTCGGGAGTCTCTTAGGAATGAGCAGTTCTTC.